The rows below give T cell receptor beta chains drawn from one sample of a study of CD8+CD57+ T cells in acquired aplastic anemia. MiXCR, run by TCRdb on the reads, gives a single entry per CDR3 protein. The sample yields fewer than 250,000 distinct CDR3 sequences, approximately 49% seen once. The sequencing sample was made of sorted CD4+, CD8+, or CD8+CD57+ T cells (not recorded which) from PBMCs. Receptor source: a human donor in good health, serving as a control. Each CDR3 is given with its conserved first and last residue. Each record gives: V gene, clone size, J gene, D gene, CDR3 DNA, CDR3 protein. A D gene is named only where the DNA matches it firmly. Some rows mark clone size as missing; the rest say once, few, many or name a class of expanded clone.

V: TRBV2; size: -; J: TRBJ1-1; D: -; DNA: TGTGCCAGCAGTGAGCGACAGCAGAACACTGAAGCTTTCTTT; CDR3: CASSERQQNTEAFF
V: TRBV10-3; size: -; J: TRBJ2-1; D: TRBD2; DNA: TGTGCCATCAGTCTCGCGGGGGGGCTTAATGAGCAGTTCTTC; CDR3: CAISLAGGLNEQFF
V: TRBV5-1; size: -; J: TRBJ1-1; D: -; DNA: TGCGCCAGCAGCTTACAGGGCGATGCCAACACTGAAGCTTTCTTT; CDR3: CASSLQGDANTEAFF
V: TRBV5-1; size: -; J: TRBJ1-2; D: -; DNA: TGTGCCAGCAGCTTTGGGGGAGCTGACTGTGGCTACACCTTC; CDR3: CASSFGGADCGYTF
V: TRBV7-3; size: -; J: TRBJ2-7; D: -; DNA: TGTGCCAGCAGCTTACAGGCGGGGGCGAACACCGGGGAGCTGTACTTC; CDR3: CASSLQAGANTGELYF
V: TRBV9; size: -; J: TRBJ1-6; D: -; DNA: TGTGCCAGCAGCGTAGAGGGCAGGGACTCACCCCTCCACTTT; CDR3: CASSVEGRDSPLHF
V: TRBV18; size: -; J: TRBJ1-3; D: -; DNA: TGTGCCAGCTCACCACAGGACACGCTTACGGGAAACACCATATATTTT; CDR3: CASSPQDTLTGNTIYF
V: TRBV6-1; size: many; J: TRBJ2-7; D: -; DNA: TGTGCCAGCAGACGGGACGGCGGACCCTACGAGCAGTACTTC; CDR3: CASRRDGGPYEQYF
V: TRBV7-9; size: -; J: TRBJ2-2; D: -; DNA: TGCGCCAGCAGCCCCGGGCCCCTGAACACCGGGGAGCTGTTTTTT; CDR3: CASSPGPLNTGELFF
V: TRBV5-4; size: -; J: TRBJ2-5; D: -; DNA: TGTGCCAGCAGCTTAGGTCTTGGTCAGGGGAACCAAGAGACCCAGTACTTC; CDR3: CASSLGLGQGNQETQYF
V: TRBV7-4; size: few; J: TRBJ1-4; D: TRBD1; DNA: TGTGCCAGCAACCCCGGGACAGGGATAGAAAAACTGTTTTTT; CDR3: CASNPGTGIEKLFF
V: TRBV7-2; size: -; J: TRBJ2-2; D: -; DNA: TGTGCCAGCAGCTTGCGTGCATCCACCGGGGAGCTGTTTTTT; CDR3: CASSLRASTGELFF
V: TRBV6-6; size: -; J: TRBJ1-4; D: TRBD1; DNA: TGTGCCAGCAGTAATTTAGGACAGGGGGTTGAAAAACTGTTTTTT; CDR3: CASSNLGQGVEKLFF
V: TRBV7-9; size: -; J: TRBJ2-5; D: -; DNA: TGTGCCAGCAGCTTAAACGACGGGGCGCAGTACTTC; CDR3: CASSLNDGAQYF
V: TRBV12-3/TRBV12-4; size: many; J: TRBJ2-3; D: TRBD2; DNA: TGTGCCAGCACCCGACTAGCGGGGAGCACAGATACGCAGTATTTT; CDR3: CASTRLAGSTDTQYF
V: TRBV29-1; size: -; J: TRBJ1-1; D: -; DNA: TGCAGCGTTTTGAGGTCGGGACTCATGAACACTGAAGCTTTCTTT; CDR3: CSVLRSGLMNTEAFF
V: TRBV10-3; size: once; J: TRBJ2-3; D: -; DNA: TGTGCCATCAGCCCCCGGGACTCTACTGATGAGCAGTATTTT; CDR3: CAISPRDSTDEQYF
V: TRBV7-2; size: -; J: TRBJ1-5; D: -; DNA: TGTGCCAGCAGCTTTGACGGCAATCAGCCCCAGCATTTT; CDR3: CASSFDGNQPQHF
V: TRBV4-2; size: -; J: TRBJ1-2; D: -; DNA: TGTGCCAGCAGCCAAGGGACAGTTGCTAACTATGGCTACACCTTC; CDR3: CASSQGTVANYGYTF
V: TRBV9; size: -; J: TRBJ2-1; D: TRBD2; DNA: TGTGCCAGCAGCCTAGCGGGAGTCATGTACAATGAGCAGTTCTTC; CDR3: CASSLAGVMYNEQFF
V: TRBV2; size: -; J: TRBJ2-5; D: TRBD1; DNA: TGTGCCAGCAGTGAATCCGGGACAGGGGGCGAGACCCAGTACTTC; CDR3: CASSESGTGGETQYF
V: TRBV19; size: once; J: TRBJ2-6; D: TRBD2; DNA: TGTGCCAGTATCGGGAGGTCTGGGGCCAACGTCCTGACTTTC; CDR3: CASIGRSGANVLTF
V: TRBV4-1; size: -; J: TRBJ2-1; D: -; DNA: TGCGCCAGCAGCCAAGAAGGTCGGGGGCACAGGAATGAGCAGTTCTTC; CDR3: CASSQEGRGHRNEQFF
V: TRBV7-2; size: -; J: TRBJ2-3; D: TRBD2; DNA: TGTGCCAGCAAGGTGGCTAGCGGGGGCACAGATACGCAGTATTTT; CDR3: CASKVASGGTDTQYF
V: TRBV7-2; size: -; J: TRBJ2-5; D: TRBD2; DNA: TGTGCCAGCAGCCGACGGGCCGGGACTAGCGGCCAAGAGACCCAGTACTTC; CDR3: CASSRRAGTSGQETQYF
V: TRBV7-6; size: -; J: TRBJ1-3; D: TRBD1; DNA: TGTGCCAGCAGCCAACGGACAGGAATCAACACCATATATTTT; CDR3: CASSQRTGINTIYF
V: TRBV7-2; size: -; J: TRBJ2-1; D: TRBD2; DNA: TGTGCCAGCAGCAGGCATAGGACTAGCCGGGGTGAGCAGTTCTTC; CDR3: CASSRHRTSRGEQFF
V: TRBV5-4; size: -; J: TRBJ2-3; D: -; DNA: TGTGCCAGCAGCTTGGGTCTTGGGGCAGATACGCAGTATTTT; CDR3: CASSLGLGADTQYF
V: TRBV6-5; size: many; J: TRBJ1-3; D: TRBD1; DNA: TGTGCCAGCAGTTACTCCCAAGTGACAGGGTCCGGAAACACCATATATTTT; CDR3: CASSYSQVTGSGNTIYF
V: TRBV6-6; size: many; J: TRBJ1-2; D: -; DNA: TGTGCCAGCAGTTACGACAGGAACTATGGCTACACCTTC; CDR3: CASSYDRNYGYTF
V: TRBV20-1; size: -; J: TRBJ1-1; D: -; DNA: TGCAGTGCTAGAGAGGACAACGTGAACACTGAAGCTTTCTTT; CDR3: CSAREDNVNTEAFF
V: TRBV19; size: -; J: TRBJ1-4; D: TRBD1; DNA: TGTGCCAGTAAATTGACAGGGGAAGGAACTAATGAAAAACTGTTTTTT; CDR3: CASKLTGEGTNEKLFF
V: TRBV7-6; size: many; J: TRBJ2-7; D: -; DNA: TGTGCCAGCAGCCAGCAGTACTTC; CDR3: CASSQQYF
V: TRBV14; size: -; J: TRBJ1-2; D: -; DNA: TGTGCCAGCAGCCCGGGACACCTTAACTATGGCTACACCTTC; CDR3: CASSPGHLNYGYTF
V: TRBV19; size: few; J: TRBJ1-2; D: TRBD1; DNA: TGTGCCAGCACTCAGACAGGGGGACCTCCTAACTATGGCTACACCTTC; CDR3: CASTQTGGPPNYGYTF
V: TRBV7-7; size: -; J: TRBJ2-7; D: TRBD1; DNA: TGTGCTAGCAGCTTAGGAACAGGGGACGAGCAGTACTTC; CDR3: CASSLGTGDEQYF
V: TRBV3-1; size: many; J: TRBJ2-7; D: -; DNA: TGTGCCAGCAGCCAGGCAGCAGGGGAAAGCGAGCAGTACTTC; CDR3: CASSQAAGESEQYF
V: TRBV10-2; size: few; J: TRBJ2-1; D: -; DNA: TGCGCCAGCAGTGAGTCTTTATACGGAAACAATGAGCAGTTCTTC; CDR3: CASSESLYGNNEQFF
V: TRBV7-3; size: -; J: TRBJ1-2; D: TRBD1; DNA: TGTGCCAGCAGCACGACAGGGTCGGGCTATGGCTACACCTTC; CDR3: CASSTTGSGYGYTF
V: TRBV24-1; size: -; J: TRBJ1-5; D: TRBD1; DNA: TGTGCCACCAGTGAAGGGACAGGGCGCCAGCATTTT; CDR3: CATSEGTGRQHF
V: TRBV7-3; size: -; J: TRBJ2-3; D: -; DNA: TGTGCCAGCAGCTTCGTGGGGGACCTTCGCACAGATACGCAGTATTTT; CDR3: CASSFVGDLRTDTQYF
V: TRBV20-1; size: -; J: TRBJ2-3; D: -; DNA: TGCAGTGCTCTAGGCACAGATACGCAGTATTTT; CDR3: CSALGTDTQYF
V: TRBV20-1; size: -; J: TRBJ1-5; D: -; DNA: TGCAGTGGGACCCAGGGAGGCAATCAGCCCCAGCATTTT; CDR3: CSGTQGGNQPQHF
V: TRBV5-1; size: few; J: TRBJ2-7; D: -; DNA: TGCGCCAGCAGCTTGGAAGGGACACCCTACGAGCAGTACTTC; CDR3: CASSLEGTPYEQYF
V: TRBV20-1; size: -; J: TRBJ2-3; D: -; DNA: TGCAGTGCTAGAGTCGGCAACTTCGATACGCAGTATTTT; CDR3: CSARVGNFDTQYF
V: TRBV20-1; size: -; J: TRBJ2-7; D: -; DNA: TGCAGTGCCTGCGGAGAGACCTTCTACGAGCAGTACTTC; CDR3: CSACGETFYEQYF
V: TRBV20-1; size: -; J: TRBJ2-3; D: TRBD2; DNA: TGCAGTGATATAGCGGGAGATAATCCAGATACGCAGTATTTT; CDR3: CSDIAGDNPDTQYF
V: TRBV7-2; size: -; J: TRBJ2-1; D: TRBD1; DNA: TGTGCCAGCAGCTTAGTGGGACAGGGGATTACTGAGCAGTTCTTC; CDR3: CASSLVGQGITEQFF
V: TRBV9; size: -; J: TRBJ2-5; D: -; DNA: TGTGCCAGCAGCGTAGAGGGGAGTGAGACCCAGTACTTC; CDR3: CASSVEGSETQYF
V: TRBV12-3/TRBV12-4; size: many; J: TRBJ2-1; D: TRBD2; DNA: TGTGCCAGCAGTTTAGAACCCTCACTAGCGGGGGCCGATTTAGACAATGAGCAGTTCTTC; CDR3: CASSLEPSLAGADLDNEQFF
V: TRBV7-2; size: -; J: TRBJ2-5; D: TRBD2; DNA: TGTGCCAGCAGCTCCGCGGGGGGGGCGGGAGAGACCCAGTACTTC; CDR3: CASSSAGGAGETQYF
V: TRBV12-3/TRBV12-4; size: -; J: TRBJ1-1; D: -; DNA: TGTGCCAGCAGTTTCGGAATGGCGGGTAATCCTACTGAAGCTTTCTTT; CDR3: CASSFGMAGNPTEAFF
V: TRBV2; size: -; J: TRBJ1-2; D: -; DNA: TGTGCCAGCAGGGAGATTGATGGCTACACCTTC; CDR3: CASREIDGYTF
V: TRBV24-1; size: -; J: TRBJ1-3; D: -; DNA: TGTGCCGCCAGTGAGCCAACAGAAGGAAACACCATATATTTT; CDR3: CAASEPTEGNTIYF
V: TRBV7-3; size: -; J: TRBJ1-3; D: -; DNA: TGTGCCAGCAGCACCAACGGGGGGCGCTCTGGAAACACCATATATTTT; CDR3: CASSTNGGRSGNTIYF
V: TRBV7-9; size: once; J: TRBJ2-3; D: -; DNA: TGTGCCAGCAGCTTAGAACAGGGTAACACAGATACGCAGTATTTT; CDR3: CASSLEQGNTDTQYF
V: TRBV7-3; size: -; J: TRBJ2-2; D: TRBD1; DNA: TGTGCCAGCAGCTTACAGGGGGCGCGTGAGACCGGGGAGCTGTTTTTT; CDR3: CASSLQGARETGELFF
V: TRBV28; size: many; J: TRBJ1-2; D: -; DNA: TGTGCCAGCAGTTCGAGTGGCTATGGCTACACCTTC; CDR3: CASSSSGYGYTF
V: TRBV19; size: -; J: TRBJ2-6; D: TRBD1; DNA: TGTGCCAGTAGTGCCCGCCCGGTGGGACAGGGGCCCGTCTCTGGGGCCAACGTCCTGACTTTC; CDR3: CASSARPVGQGPVSGANVLTF
V: TRBV5-1; size: many; J: TRBJ2-3; D: -; DNA: TGCGCCAGCAGCTTGGTCGTTAGCACAGATACGCAGTATTTT; CDR3: CASSLVVSTDTQYF